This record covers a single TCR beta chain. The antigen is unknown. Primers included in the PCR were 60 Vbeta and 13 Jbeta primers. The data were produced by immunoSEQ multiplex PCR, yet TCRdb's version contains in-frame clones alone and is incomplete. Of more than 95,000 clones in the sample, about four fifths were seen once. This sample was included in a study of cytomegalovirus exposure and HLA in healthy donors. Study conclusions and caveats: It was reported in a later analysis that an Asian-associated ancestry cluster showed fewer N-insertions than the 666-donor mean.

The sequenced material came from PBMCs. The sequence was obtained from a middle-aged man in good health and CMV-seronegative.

The CDR3 DNA sequence: TGCAGCGTGGGGACAGGGGGCCTAAATCAGCCCCAGCATTTT. This codes for CSVGTGGLNQPQHF. V and J are TRBV29-1 and TRBJ1-5, with 12 nucleotides matching TRBD1. This CDR3 has 14 residues. Trimming cost V 6 bases and J 4 bases; bases outside gene matches: 4. CDR1 SQVTM and CDR2 ANQGSEA come from the germline V gene.